The next 10 T cell receptor beta chains were all read from a single sample in a study of T-cell reconstitution after alpha-beta-depleted transplantation in children. Unique molecular identifiers were incorporated when the TCRbeta library was constructed. MiXCR, run by TCRdb on the PCR reads, gives a single entry per CDR3 protein. The sample records more than 200,000 distinct CDR3 sequences, around 25% being singletons. The source material was PBMCs, sampled before TCRalphabeta/CD19-depleted stem cell transplant. These receptors were collected from a girl between 2 and 10 years old with Fanconi anemia, due to receive a stem cell transplant.

In this sample, this clonotype turned up a few times. The chain links TRBV15 to TRBJ2-5; tentatively, D is TRBD1 (6 bases). Trimming pared 1 base from V and 5 bases from J, leaving 11 bases between. The CDR3 length is 14 residues. Germline loops: CDR1 LNHNV, CDR2 YYDKDF (reference sequence). CDR3 in DNA: TGTGCCACCAGCAGAGTCCGACAGGAGGAGACCCAGTACTTC. It yields the protein CATSRVRQEETQYF.

The rearrangement uses TRBV20-1 and TRBJ1-1; a weak D match, TRBD1 (5 bases). Germline values: CDR1 DFQATT, CDR2 SNEGSKA (reference sequence). V lost 3 bases and J lost 2, with 10 bases in between. The CDR3 extends over 13 amino acids. The CDR3, as DNA: TGCAGTGCTAGCTTAAGGGGTAACACTGAAGCTTTCTTT. It is translated as CSASLRGNTEAFF.

This clonotype appeared many times. The chain uses TRBV7-9 and TRBJ2-2; 7 bases are shared with TRBD1. This CDR3 is built from 15 residues. The junction had 8 bases not matched to a gene; V was cut back by 5 bases and J by 5 bases. Germline V gene data show CDR1 as SEHNR and CDR2 as FQNEAQ (reference sequence). The CDR3 region is CASSPETGYTGELFF. DNA of the CDR3: TGTGCCAGCAGCCCCGAGACAGGGTATACCGGGGAGCTGTTTTTT.

This clonotype was recorded at least ten times. The rearrangement joins TRBV12-3 or TRBV12-4 to TRBJ2-1; 8 bases fit TRBD1. The CDR3 is 15 amino acids. Unmatched junction bases numbered 11, after V lost 6 bases and J lost 7 bases. CDR3 sequence: CASSQDRGNRNEQFF. The CDR3 DNA reads as TGTGCCAGCAGCCAAGACAGGGGCAACCGGAATGAGCAGTTCTTC.

The table lists this clonotype with many counts. This chain connects TRBV11-2 to TRBJ2-7; no clear D gene. The CDR3 sequence is 13 residues long. Trimming took 3 bases from V and 3 from J, leaving 9 bases between them. The germline CDR1 and CDR2 sequences are SGHAT and FQNNGV. The CDR3 coding sequence is TGTGCCAGCAGCTTCGGCGACCGCTACGAGCAGTACTTC. This codes for CASSFGDRYEQYF.

This clonotype came up many times. V usage is TRBV12-3 or TRBV12-4 and J usage is TRBJ2-7; weak D call: TRBD1 (5 bases). V lost 2 bases to trimming and J lost 3 bases, with 11 bases between them. CDR3 length: 14 amino acids. Written as DNA, the CDR3 is TGTGCCAGCAGTTTACCACCCAGGGTCTACGAGCAGTACTTC. Translated: CASSLPPRVYEQYF.

This clonotype was recorded a few times. The chain couples TRBV27 to TRBJ2-5; 8 nucleotides agree with TRBD2. Trimming removed 6 bases from V and 4 bases from J; junction bases left unmatched: 7. CDR1 and CDR2 from the germline V gene are MNHEY and SMNVEV (reference sequence). The CDR3 is 14 residues long. The chain's CDR3 is CASRQGLEVETQYF. In nucleotides, the CDR3 is TGTGCCAGCAGGCAGGGACTAGAGGTAGAGACCCAGTACTTC.

This clonotype has a count of ten or more. This chain connects TRBV18 to TRBJ2-7; D gene ambiguous. This CDR3 spans 11 amino acids. Germline V gives CDR1 KGHSH, CDR2 LQKENI. Deletions cut 3 bases from V and 6 bases from J, with 6 bases between. CDR3 nucleotides: TGTGCCAGCTCACCCGACATCGAGCAGTACTTC. Translating gives CASSPDIEQYF. Full variable domain (missing parts from reference TRBV18 and TRBJ2-7): NAGVMQNPRHLVRRRGQEARLRCSPMKGHSHVYWYRQLPEEGLKFMVYLQKENIIDESGMPKERFSAEFPKEGPSILRIQQVVRGDSAAYFCASSPDIEQYFGPGTRLTVT.

This clonotype was counted a single time. As the CDR3 is not closed by the conserved phenylalanine or tryptophan, this likely results from a read error. This chain links TRBV9 with TRBJ1-3; D gene uncertain. The CDR3 runs to 16 residues. Germline CDR1 is SGDLS and CDR2 is YYNGEE. V lost 4 bases, J lost 4 bases, and 18 bases lay in between. DNA for the CDR3: TGTGCCAGCAGCTCGGGTTCTGGAAACGGAGGAAACACCATATATTGT. It codes for CASSSGSGNGGNTIYC.

This clonotype showed up many times. The chain is built from TRBV7-2 and TRBJ2-3, with D tentatively TRBD2 (6 bases). The germline gives CDR1 SGHTA, CDR2 FQGNSA. The CDR3 is made up of 14 amino acids. Trimming cost V 2 bases and J 1 base, with 7 bases left between them. The DNA of the CDR3 is TGTGCCAGCAGCTTAACGGGAGGCACAGATACGCAGTATTTT. Residues: CASSLTGGTDTQYF.